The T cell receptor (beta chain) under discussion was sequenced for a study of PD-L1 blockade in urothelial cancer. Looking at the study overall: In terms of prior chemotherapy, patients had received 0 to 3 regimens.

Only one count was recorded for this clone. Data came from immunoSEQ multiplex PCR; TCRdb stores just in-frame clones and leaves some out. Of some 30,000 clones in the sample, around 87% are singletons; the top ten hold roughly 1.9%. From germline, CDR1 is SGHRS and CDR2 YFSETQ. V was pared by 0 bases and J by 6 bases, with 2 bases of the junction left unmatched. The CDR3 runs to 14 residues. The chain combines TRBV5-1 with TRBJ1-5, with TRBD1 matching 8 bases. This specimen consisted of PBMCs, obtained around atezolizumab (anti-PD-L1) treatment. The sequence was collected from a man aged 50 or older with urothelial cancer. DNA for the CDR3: TGCGCCAGCAGCTTGGGGACAGGGTCTCAGCCCCAGCATTTT. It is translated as CASSLGTGSQPQHF.